The clone carrying this T cell receptor beta chain occurred many times. What it recognizes is unknown. The data belong to a study of T cells in Graves' hyperthyroidism and ophthalmopathy. The overall study: Blood was drawn when the patient was first diagnosed and still untreated. General study findings and limits: Through a model of 13 V-J features, ophthalmopathy was separated from stable hyperthyroidism.

CDR3 length equals 11 residues. Germline values: CDR1 GTSNPN, CDR2 SVGIG (reference sequence). Deletions cut 3 bases from V and 11 bases from J, with 13 bases between. The TCR beta CDR3 regions underwent amplification using RNA transcripts as the source. HTBI primers drove first-round RT-PCR of the TCR CDR3. TCRdb reprocessed the multiplex PCR reads with MiXCR, giving one entry per CDR3 protein. The sample contains some 490,000 distinct CDR3 sequences, roughly 16% of which appear only once. Sequencing used blood. The chain combines TRBV30 with TRBJ1-1; tentative D call: TRBD1 (5 bases). This receptor was identified in a woman aged 30 to 39 with Graves' ophthalmopathy. CDR3 protein: CAWRIQDTAFF. In DNA, the CDR3 is TGTGCCTGGAGAATTCAGGACACCGCTTTCTTT.